This passage covers 2 T cell receptor beta chains from one sample sequenced in a study of vaccination and CD4 T cells after COVID-19 (dated by TCRdb to between 2021 and 2023). The sample's treatment or condition label is to be understood as: approximately nine-day PBMC culture with coronavirus spike peptide pools or control peptides (ViraFEST assay). These receptors lack a known antigen. The library was made by PCR. Sequencer: Illumina iSeq 100. DNA from cultured CD4+ T cells was subjected to TCR sequencing with the Oncomine TCR Beta short-read assay at the Johns Hopkins FTIC core. The public reads were reprocessed in TCRdb via fastp at Q25 and MiXCR, keeping in-frame beta chains. Rows merge per CDR3 protein into single entries with the most common DNA and genes. The sample has tens of thousands of distinct CDR3 sequences on record, around 50% of them singletons. Jointly, the top ten make up 6% of the sample.

The material sequenced was CD4+ T cells from blood, cultured in vitro. These receptors all stem from a human donor who had recovered from COVID-19.

The chain couples TRBV14 to TRBJ1-2; possibly TRBD1 for D (5 bases). CDR1 SGHDN and CDR2 FVKESK come from the germline V gene. V dropped 3 bases and J dropped 4 bases, with 12 bases sitting between them. The CDR3 is made up of 14 amino acids. This chain's CDR3 is CASSQSSRVYGYTF. Here the CDR3 DNA reads TGTGCCAGCAGCCAGTCGAGCAGGGTCTATGGCTACACCTTC.

In its sample, this clonotype was seen a few times. This chain connects TRBV30 to TRBJ2-5; D perhaps matches TRBD2 (6 bases). Per germline, CDR1 GTSNPN and CDR2 SVGIG (reference sequence). The length of the CDR3 is 15 residues. V was pared by 0 bases and J by 5 bases, with 16 bases between. CDR3 nucleotide sequence: TGTGCCTGGAGTGTACGGGGAGGTGGAGGGGAGACCCAGTACTTC. It specifies CAWSVRGGGGETQYF.